The T cell receptor beta chain under discussion was sequenced for a study of sequential checkpoint blockade in melanoma. Study details: Patients were randomized 1:1 to nivolumab-then-ipilimumab or ipilimumab-then-nivolumab first-line. About 90 pretreatment tumor DNA samples were TCRβ immunosequenced. Under 25 patients had tumor biopsies before treatment and at week 13. Regarding the study as a whole: Patients with week-13 increases in T-cell fraction and clonality benefited about 30 times more often.

Stated treatment: randomized to nivolumab then ipilimumab (arm A) or the reverse (arm B). CDR3 length equals 16 residues. V lost 5 bases and J lost 1, with 12 bases in between. Germline lookup yields CDR1 LNHDA and CDR2 SQIVND (reference sequence). This clone was seen a few times. The target antigen is unknown. The data were produced by immunoSEQ multiplex PCR, yet TCRdb's version contains in-frame clones alone and is incomplete. The sample contains 6,500 or so clones, approximately 26% of which appear only once. This material consisted of tumor tissue (inferred from file names), taken from a patient given nivolumab and ipilimumab in sequence. The receptor was derived from a human donor with melanoma. The rearrangement uses TRBV19 and TRBJ2-6, with a possible D match to TRBD1 (6 bases). The CDR3 sequence: CASSPQGHSGANVLTF. For the CDR3, the DNA is TGTGCCAGTAGTCCCCAGGGACATTCTGGGGCCAACGTCCTGACTTTC.